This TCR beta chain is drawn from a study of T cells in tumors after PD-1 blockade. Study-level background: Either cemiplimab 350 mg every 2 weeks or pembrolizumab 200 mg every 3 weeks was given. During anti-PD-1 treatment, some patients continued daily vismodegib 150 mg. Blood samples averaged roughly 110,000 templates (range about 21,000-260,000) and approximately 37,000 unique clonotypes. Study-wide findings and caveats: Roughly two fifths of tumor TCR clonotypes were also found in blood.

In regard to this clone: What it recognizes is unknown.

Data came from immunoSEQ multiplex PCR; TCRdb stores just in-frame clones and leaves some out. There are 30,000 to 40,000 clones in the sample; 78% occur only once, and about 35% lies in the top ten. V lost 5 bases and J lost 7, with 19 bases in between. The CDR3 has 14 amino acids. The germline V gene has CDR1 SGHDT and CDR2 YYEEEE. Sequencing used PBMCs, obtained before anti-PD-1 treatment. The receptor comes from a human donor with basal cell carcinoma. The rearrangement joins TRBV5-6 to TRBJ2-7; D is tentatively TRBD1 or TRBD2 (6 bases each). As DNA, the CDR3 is TGTGCCAGCAGTTCTACCCCGGGGGCCCCGGAGCAGTACTTC. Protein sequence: CASSSTPGAPEQYF.